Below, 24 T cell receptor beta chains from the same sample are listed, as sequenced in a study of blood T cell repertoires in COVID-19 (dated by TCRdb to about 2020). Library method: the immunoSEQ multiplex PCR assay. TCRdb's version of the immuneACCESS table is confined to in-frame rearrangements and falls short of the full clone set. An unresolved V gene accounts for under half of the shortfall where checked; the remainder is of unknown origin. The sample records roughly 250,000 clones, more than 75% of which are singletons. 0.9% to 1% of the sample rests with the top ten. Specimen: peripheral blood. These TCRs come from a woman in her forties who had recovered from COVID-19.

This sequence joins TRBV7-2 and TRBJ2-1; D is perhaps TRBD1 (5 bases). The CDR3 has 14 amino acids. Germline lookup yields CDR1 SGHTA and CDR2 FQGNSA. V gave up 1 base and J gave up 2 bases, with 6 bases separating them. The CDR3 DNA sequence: TGTGCCAGCAGCTTAGACAGGACCTACAATGAGCAGTTCTTC. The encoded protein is CASSLDRTYNEQFF. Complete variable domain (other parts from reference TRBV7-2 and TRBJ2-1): GAGVSQSPSNKVTEKGKDVELRCDPISGHTALYWYRQSLGQGLEFLIYFQGNSAPDKSGLPSDRFSAERTGGSVSTLTIQRTQQEDSAVYLCASSLDRTYNEQFFGPGTRLTVL.

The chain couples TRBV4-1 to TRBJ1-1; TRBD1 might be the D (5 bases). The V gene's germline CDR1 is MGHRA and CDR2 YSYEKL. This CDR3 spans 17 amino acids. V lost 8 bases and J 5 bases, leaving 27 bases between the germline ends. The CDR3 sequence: CASRRTQPEFSRTEAFF. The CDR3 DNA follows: TGCGCCAGCCGTCGGACACAGCCCGAATTTTCGCGAACTGAAGCTTTCTTT.

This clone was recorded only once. CDR3 nucleotide sequence: TGTGCCAGCAGTACTGCCGACAGGGTGCAAGGCTACACCTTC. Its translation is CASSTADRVQGYTF. J is TRBJ1-2 and V is TRBV28; 7 nucleotides align to TRBD1. This CDR3 has 14 residues. In germline, CDR1 is MDHEN, CDR2 SYDVKM. The V gene end was trimmed by 5 bases and the J gene end by 8 bases; junction bases not matched to a gene: 11.

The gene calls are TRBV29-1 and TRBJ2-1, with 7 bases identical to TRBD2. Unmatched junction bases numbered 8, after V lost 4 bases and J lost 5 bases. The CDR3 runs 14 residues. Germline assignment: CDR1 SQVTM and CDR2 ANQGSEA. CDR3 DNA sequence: TGCAGCGTTGGCCTCGGGACTATTCACAATGAGCAGTTCTTC. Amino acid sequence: CSVGLGTIHNEQFF.

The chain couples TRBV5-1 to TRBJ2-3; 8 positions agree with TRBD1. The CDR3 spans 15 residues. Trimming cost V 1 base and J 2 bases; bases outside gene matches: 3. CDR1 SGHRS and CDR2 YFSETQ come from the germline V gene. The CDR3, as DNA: TGCGCCAGCAGCTTGACGGGACAGGCCACAGATACGCAGTATTTT. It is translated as CASSLTGQATDTQYF. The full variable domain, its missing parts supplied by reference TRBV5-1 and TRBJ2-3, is KAGVTQTPRYLIKTRGQQVTLSCSPISGHRSVSWYQQTPGQGLQFLFEYFSETQRNKGNFPGRFSGRQFSNSRSEMNVSTLELGDSALYLCASSLTGQATDTQYFGPGTRLTVL.

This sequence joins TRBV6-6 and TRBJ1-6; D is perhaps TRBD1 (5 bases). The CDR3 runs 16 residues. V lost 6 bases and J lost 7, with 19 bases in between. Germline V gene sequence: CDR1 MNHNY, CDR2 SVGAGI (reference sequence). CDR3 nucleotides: TGTGCCAGCAGCCGCGGAGGGGTGGGGGGGAATTCACCCCTCCACTTT. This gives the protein CASSRGGVGGNSPLHF.

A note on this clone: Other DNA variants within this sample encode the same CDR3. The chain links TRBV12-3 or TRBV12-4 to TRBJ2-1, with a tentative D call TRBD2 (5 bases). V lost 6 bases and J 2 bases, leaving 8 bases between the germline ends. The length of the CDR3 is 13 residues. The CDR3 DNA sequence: TGTGCCAGCAGCCCGGGAACCTACAATGAGCAGTTCTTC. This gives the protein CASSPGTYNEQFF.

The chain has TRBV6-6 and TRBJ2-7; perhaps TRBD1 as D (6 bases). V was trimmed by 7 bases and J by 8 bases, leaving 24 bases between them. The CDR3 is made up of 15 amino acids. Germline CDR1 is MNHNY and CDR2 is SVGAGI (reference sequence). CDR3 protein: CASTRGQETGPQQYF. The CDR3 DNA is TGTGCCAGCACGCGCGGCCAGGAGACAGGCCCCCAGCAGTACTTC.

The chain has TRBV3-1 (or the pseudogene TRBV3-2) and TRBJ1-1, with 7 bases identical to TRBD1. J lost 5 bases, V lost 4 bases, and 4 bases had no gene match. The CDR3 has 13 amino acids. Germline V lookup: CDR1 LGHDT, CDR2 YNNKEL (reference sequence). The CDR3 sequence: CASSRTGVTEAFF. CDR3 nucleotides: TGTGCCAGCAGCCGCACAGGGGTAACTGAAGCTTTCTTT.

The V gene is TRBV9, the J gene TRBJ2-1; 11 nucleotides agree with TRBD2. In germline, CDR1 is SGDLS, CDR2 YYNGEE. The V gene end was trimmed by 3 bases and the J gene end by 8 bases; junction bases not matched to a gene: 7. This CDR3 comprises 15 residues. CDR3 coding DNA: TGTGCCAGCAGCGACAGCCTAGCGGGAGGACATGAGCAGTTCTTC. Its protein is CASSDSLAGGHEQFF.

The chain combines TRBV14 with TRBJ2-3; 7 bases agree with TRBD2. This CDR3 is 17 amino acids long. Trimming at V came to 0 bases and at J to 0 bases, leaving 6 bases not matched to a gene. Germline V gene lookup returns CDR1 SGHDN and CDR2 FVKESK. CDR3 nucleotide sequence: TGTGCCAGCAGCCAAGATTGGGCTAGCGGAAGCACAGATACGCAGTATTTT. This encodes CASSQDWASGSTDTQYF.

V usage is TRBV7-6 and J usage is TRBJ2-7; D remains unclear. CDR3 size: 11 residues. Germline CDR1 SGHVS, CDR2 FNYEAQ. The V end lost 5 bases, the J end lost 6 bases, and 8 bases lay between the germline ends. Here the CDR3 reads CASSRGLEQYF. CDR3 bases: TGTGCCAGCAGCCGTGGGCTCGAGCAGTACTTC.

CDR3 DNA: TGTGCCAGCAGCCGGAGTAGGACAGGTTACAAGGAAACTGAAGCTTTCTTT. Its translation is CASSRSRTGYKETEAFF. This chain links TRBV13 with TRBJ1-1; 7 bases map to TRBD1. V shed 5 bases and J 5 bases; nucleotides not matched to a gene: 17. The CDR3 is 17 amino acids. CDR1 is PRHDT, CDR2 FYEKMQ, per germline (reference sequence).

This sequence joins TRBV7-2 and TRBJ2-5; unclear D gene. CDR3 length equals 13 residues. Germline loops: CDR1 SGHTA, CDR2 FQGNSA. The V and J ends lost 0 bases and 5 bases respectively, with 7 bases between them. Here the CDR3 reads CASSLAGPETQYF. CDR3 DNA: TGTGCCAGCAGCTTAGCGGGCCCGGAGACCCAGTACTTC.

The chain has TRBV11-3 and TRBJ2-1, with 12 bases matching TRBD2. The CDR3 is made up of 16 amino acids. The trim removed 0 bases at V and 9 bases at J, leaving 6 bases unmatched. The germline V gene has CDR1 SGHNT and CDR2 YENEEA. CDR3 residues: CASSLDSTSGRPEQFF. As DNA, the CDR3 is TGTGCCAGCAGCTTAGATTCGACTAGCGGGAGACCTGAGCAGTTCTTC. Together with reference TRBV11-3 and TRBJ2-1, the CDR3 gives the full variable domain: EAGVVQSPRYKIIEKKQPVAFWCNPISGHNTLYWYLQNLGQGPELLIRYENEEAVDDSQLPKDRFSAERLKGVDSTLKIQPAELGDSAVYLCASSLDSTSGRPEQFFGPGTRLTVL.

CDR3 in DNA: TGTGCCAGTAGCGGAGGGTCAAGATGGTACGAGCAGTACTTC. Translation: CASSGGSRWYEQYF. The chain uses TRBV19 and TRBJ2-7, with D perhaps TRBD2 (6 bases). V was trimmed by 6 bases and J by 4 bases, leaving 16 bases between them. The CDR3 contains 14 residues. Per the germline V gene, CDR1 is LNHDA and CDR2 is SQIVND (reference sequence).

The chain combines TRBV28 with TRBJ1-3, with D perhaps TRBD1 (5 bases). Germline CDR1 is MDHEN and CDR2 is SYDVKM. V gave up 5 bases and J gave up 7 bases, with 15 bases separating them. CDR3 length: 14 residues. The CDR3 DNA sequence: TGTGCCAGCAGTAGGGGCAACCTGGGGAACACCATATATTTT. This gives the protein CASSRGNLGNTIYF.

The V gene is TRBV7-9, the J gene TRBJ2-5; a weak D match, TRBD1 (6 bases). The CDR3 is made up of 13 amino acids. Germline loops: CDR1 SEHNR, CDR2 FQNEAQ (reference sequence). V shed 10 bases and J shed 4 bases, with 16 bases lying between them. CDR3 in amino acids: CATRVGGGETQYF. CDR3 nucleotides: TGTGCCACCAGGGTTGGGGGCGGAGAGACCCAGTACTTC.

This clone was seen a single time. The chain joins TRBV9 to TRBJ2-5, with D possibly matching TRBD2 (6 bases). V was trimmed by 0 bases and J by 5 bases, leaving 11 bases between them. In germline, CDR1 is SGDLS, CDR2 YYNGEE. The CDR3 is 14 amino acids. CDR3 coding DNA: TGTGCCAGCAGCGTAGCGGGAGCCTCCGAGACCCAGTACTTC. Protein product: CASSVAGASETQYF. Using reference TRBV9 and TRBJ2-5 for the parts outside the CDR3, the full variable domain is DSGVTQTPKHLITATGQRVTLRCSPRSGDLSVYWYQQSLDQGLQFLIQYYNGEERAKGNILERFSAQQFPDLHSELNLSSLELGDSALYFCASSVAGASETQYFGPGTRLLVL.

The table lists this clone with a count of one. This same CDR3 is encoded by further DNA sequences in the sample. CDR3 coding DNA: TGTGCCAGCAGCGTGGGGGGTTCTGGGGCCAACGTCCTGACTTTC. This gives the protein CASSVGGSGANVLTF. V and J are TRBV9 and TRBJ2-6, with D possibly TRBD2 on 6 matching bases. V dropped 2 bases and J dropped 1 base, with 7 bases sitting between them. The CDR3 length is 15 residues. Per the germline V gene, CDR1 is SGDLS and CDR2 is YYNGEE.

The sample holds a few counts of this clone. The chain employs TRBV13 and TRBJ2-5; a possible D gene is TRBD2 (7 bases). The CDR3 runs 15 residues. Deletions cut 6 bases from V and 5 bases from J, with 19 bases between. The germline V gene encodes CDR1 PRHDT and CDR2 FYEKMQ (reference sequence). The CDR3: CASSTQREGGETQYF. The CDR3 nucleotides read TGTGCCAGCAGTACCCAGCGGGAAGGGGGTGAGACCCAGTACTTC.

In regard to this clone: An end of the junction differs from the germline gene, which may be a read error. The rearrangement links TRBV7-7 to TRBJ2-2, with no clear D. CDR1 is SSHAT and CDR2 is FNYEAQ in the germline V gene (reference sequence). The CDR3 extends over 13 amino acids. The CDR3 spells CASSLRSTGELFF. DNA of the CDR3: TGTGCTAGCAGCTTAAGGAGCACCGGGGAGCTGTTTTTT.

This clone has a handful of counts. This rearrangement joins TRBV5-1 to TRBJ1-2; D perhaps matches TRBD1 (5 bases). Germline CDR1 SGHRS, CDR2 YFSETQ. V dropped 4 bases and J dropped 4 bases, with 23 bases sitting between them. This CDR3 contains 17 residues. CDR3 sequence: CASSHTGALFFPYGYTF. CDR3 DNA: TGCGCCAGCAGCCATACAGGAGCCCTCTTCTTCCCCTATGGCTACACCTTC.

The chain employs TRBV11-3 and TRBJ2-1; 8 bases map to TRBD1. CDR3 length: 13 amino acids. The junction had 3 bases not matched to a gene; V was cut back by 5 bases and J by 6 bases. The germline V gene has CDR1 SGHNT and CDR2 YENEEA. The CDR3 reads CASSPRGPNEQFF. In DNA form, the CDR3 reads TGTGCCAGCAGCCCCAGGGGGCCCAATGAGCAGTTCTTC.